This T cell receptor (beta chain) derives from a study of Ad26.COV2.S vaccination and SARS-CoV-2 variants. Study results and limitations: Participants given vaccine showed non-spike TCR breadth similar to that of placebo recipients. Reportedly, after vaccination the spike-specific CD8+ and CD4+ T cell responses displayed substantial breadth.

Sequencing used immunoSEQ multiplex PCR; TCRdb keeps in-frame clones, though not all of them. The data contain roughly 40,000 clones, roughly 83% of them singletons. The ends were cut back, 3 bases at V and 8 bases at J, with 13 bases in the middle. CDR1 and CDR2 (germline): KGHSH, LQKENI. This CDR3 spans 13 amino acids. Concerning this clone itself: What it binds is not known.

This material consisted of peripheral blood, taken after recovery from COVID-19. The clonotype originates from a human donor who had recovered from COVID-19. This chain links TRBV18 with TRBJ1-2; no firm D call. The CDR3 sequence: CASSPGERGGYTF. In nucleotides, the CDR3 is TGTGCCAGCTCACCCGGGGAACGTGGGGGCTACACCTTC.